This TCR beta chain was captured in a study of T cells in Graves' hyperthyroidism and ophthalmopathy. Per the germline V gene, CDR1 is KGHDR and CDR2 is SFDVKD. CDR3 length: 19 amino acids. V shed 7 bases and J 1 base; nucleotides not matched to a gene: 12. Amplified TCR beta CDR3 regions came from RNA transcripts. First-round RT-PCR of the TCR CDR3 relied on the HTBI primer set. TCRdb analysed the multiplex PCR reads with MiXCR anew, one entry per CDR3 protein. This sample has about 640,000 distinct CDR3 sequences, with 20% found just once. This sequence originates from a man in his thirties or forties with Graves' ophthalmopathy. The sample comprised blood. The chain couples TRBV24-1 to TRBJ2-3; 14 bases agree with TRBD2. The DNA for the CDR3 is TGTGCCACCAGCTTCCCGGGACTAGCGGGAGATCGGGGCACAGATACGCAGTATTTT. Translating it yields CATSFPGLAGDRGTDTQYF.